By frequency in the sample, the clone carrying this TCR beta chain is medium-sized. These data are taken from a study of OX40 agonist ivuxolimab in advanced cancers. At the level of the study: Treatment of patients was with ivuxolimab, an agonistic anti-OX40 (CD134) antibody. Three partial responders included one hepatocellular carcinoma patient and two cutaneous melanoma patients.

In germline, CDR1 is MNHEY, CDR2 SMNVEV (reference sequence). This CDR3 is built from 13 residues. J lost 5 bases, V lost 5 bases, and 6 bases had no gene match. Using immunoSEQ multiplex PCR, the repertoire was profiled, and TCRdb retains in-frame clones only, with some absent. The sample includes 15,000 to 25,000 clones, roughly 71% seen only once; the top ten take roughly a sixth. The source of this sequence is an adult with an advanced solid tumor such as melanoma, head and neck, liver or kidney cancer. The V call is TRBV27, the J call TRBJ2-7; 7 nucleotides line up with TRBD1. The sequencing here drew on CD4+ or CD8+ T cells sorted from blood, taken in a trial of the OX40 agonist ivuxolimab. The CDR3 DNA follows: TGTGCCAGCAGTGGGGACAGCACCAACGAGCAGTACTTC. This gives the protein CASSGDSTNEQYF.